This T cell receptor beta chain stems from a study of blood T cell repertoires in COVID-19. Study information: Collection of acute and convalescent COVID-19 samples took place in the United States, Italy and Spain. T cells, B-cell-depleted T cells, or PBMCs provided the cDNA or gDNA that served as material.

Per the study methods: Using reference gene primer amplification, nucleated cell counts were estimated. TCRdb's table, derived via immunoSEQ multiplex PCR, lists solely in-frame clones and lacks some. The DNA gave D and trimming, while V, J and clone size come from that table. The sample lists about 140,000 clones, around 79% seen once, with 3% to 4.5% in the top ten. Trimming stripped 5 bases from V and 2 bases from J, with 16 bases between. The CDR3 contains 15 residues. The V gene's germline CDR1 is SGHDN and CDR2 FVKESK. Sequencing was carried out using peripheral blood. The receptor was derived from a man between 60 and 75 years old with acute or convalescent COVID-19. The chain has TRBV14 and TRBJ2-7, with a tentative D call TRBD1 (6 bases). The CDR3 sequence: CASSGEQGRTYEQYF. The CDR3 bases are TGTGCCAGCAGCGGCGAGCAGGGGAGAACCTACGAGCAGTACTTC. Looking up the rest from reference TRBV14 and TRBJ2-7 gives the full variable domain: EAGVTQFPSHSVIEKGQTVTLRCDPISGHDNLYWYRRVMGKEIKFLLHFVKESKQDESGMPNNRFLAERTGGTYSTLKVQPAELEDSGVYFCASSGEQGRTYEQYFGPGTRLTVT.